This T cell receptor beta chain was obtained from a study of blood T cells in healthy people across ages. Study findings and constraints: Donor CMV status was unknown, possibly confounding expanded clonotype changes.

The germline V gene encodes CDR1 DFQATT and CDR2 SNEGSKA (reference sequence). The CDR3 loop spans 13 amino acids. Next came a second PCR, run for roughly 6 to 11 cycles, which used a sample-barcoded 5' primer along with a J-beta primer mix. TCRdb independently ran MiXCR on the 5' RACE reads; one entry per CDR3 protein. The sample carries more than 450,000 distinct CDR3 sequences, about 25% recorded once. With respect to this clonotype: Its antigen is undetermined.

The same data also went into a second study, on T cells of mothers and their children. In that study: The analysis detected no persistent microchimeric T cell clones.

This receptor was taken from a boy aged 2-15 years in good health. Sequenced: blood. The chain is built from TRBV20-1 and TRBJ2-5; D may be TRBD1 or TRBD2 (5 bases each). The DNA end favors TRBJ2-1, so the J call may be wrong. The CDR3 coding sequence is TGCAGTGCTCGGGGACCGGGATGGGGTGAGCAGTTCTTC. Residues: CSARGPGWGEQFF.